What follows are 5 T cell receptor beta chains derived from one specimen sequenced in a study of cytomegalovirus exposure and HLA in healthy donors. Both 60 Vbeta primers and 13 Jbeta primers went into the PCR. The protocol was immunoSEQ multiplex PCR, while the TCRdb copy is restricted to in-frame clones and leaves out a portion. This repertoire shows about 70,000 clones, 62% found once; its top ten account for 2.5% to 3.5%. Sequencing used PBMCs. These receptors came from a man aged 25-40 years in good health and CMV-seronegative.

The chain uses TRBV7-8 and TRBJ2-7; unclear D gene. Germline V gene data show CDR1 as SGHVS and CDR2 as FQNEAQ. This CDR3 has 14 amino acids. Trimming shortened V by 1 base and J by 4 bases, and 11 bases separated the two germline ends. The CDR3 protein is CASSLVVRQYEQYF. In DNA, the CDR3 is TGTGCCAGCAGCTTAGTTGTCAGACAATACGAGCAGTACTTC.

The chain carries TRBV7-6 and TRBJ2-1, with 7 nucleotides matching TRBD1. Per germline, CDR1 SGHVS and CDR2 FNYEAQ. Germline trimming cut 4 bases from V and 9 bases from J; bases unmatched to any gene: 9. The CDR3 sequence is 14 residues long. CDR3 sequence (DNA): TGTGCCAGCAGCTCGACAGGGTTTGTTGGTGAGCAGTTCTTC. This codes for CASSSTGFVGEQFF.

The chain joins TRBV5-4 to TRBJ2-7; 7 bases fit TRBD1. V lost 4 bases and J lost 2; bases outside the gene matches: 6. This CDR3 has 14 residues. CDR1 and CDR2 from the germline V gene are SGHNT and YYREEE (reference sequence). The CDR3 region is CASSPGDSTYEQYF. The CDR3, as DNA: TGTGCCAGCAGCCCCGGGGACAGTACCTACGAGCAGTACTTC.

This sequence joins TRBV7-9 and TRBJ2-7, with D perhaps TRBD1 (6 bases). Germline-derived CDR1 and CDR2 are SEHNR and FQNEAQ (reference sequence). The CDR3 contains 14 residues. V was clipped by 8 bases and J by 1 base, with 15 bases between them. Here the CDR3 DNA reads TGTGCCAGCGGAGGTGAGGACAGTTCCTACGAGCAGTACTTC. Protein product: CASGGEDSSYEQYF.

About this clone itself: Other nucleotide sequences in the sample specify the same CDR3. J is TRBJ2-2 and V is TRBV11-3; tentative D call: TRBD2 (5 bases). The ends were cut back, 5 bases at V and 0 bases at J, with 7 bases in the middle. Germline loops: CDR1 SGHNT, CDR2 YENEEA. The CDR3 is made up of 14 amino acids. CDR3 nucleotide sequence: TGTGCCAGCAGCCTGACTACGAACACCGGGGAGCTGTTTTTT. Translated, it gives CASSLTTNTGELFF. The full variable domain, completed using reference TRBV11-3 and TRBJ2-2, is EAGVVQSPRYKIIEKKQPVAFWCNPISGHNTLYWYLQNLGQGPELLIRYENEEAVDDSQLPKDRFSAERLKGVDSTLKIQPAELGDSAVYLCASSLTTNTGELFFGEGSRLTVL.